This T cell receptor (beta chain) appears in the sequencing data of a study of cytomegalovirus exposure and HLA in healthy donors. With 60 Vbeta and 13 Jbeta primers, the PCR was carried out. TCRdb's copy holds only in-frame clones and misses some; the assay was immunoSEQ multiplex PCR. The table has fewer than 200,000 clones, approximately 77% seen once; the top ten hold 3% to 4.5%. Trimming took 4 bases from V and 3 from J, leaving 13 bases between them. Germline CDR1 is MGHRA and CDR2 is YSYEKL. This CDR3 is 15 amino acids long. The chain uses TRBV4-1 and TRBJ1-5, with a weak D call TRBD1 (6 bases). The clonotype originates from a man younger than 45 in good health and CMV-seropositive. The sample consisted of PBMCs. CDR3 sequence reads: CASSRATGSNQPQHF. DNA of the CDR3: TGCGCCAGCAGCCGAGCGACAGGATCCAATCAGCCCCAGCATTTT.